A single sample is the source of the 27 T cell receptor beta chains below, sequenced in a study of shared clonotypes between healthy human individuals. The method was immunoSEQ multiplex PCR; TCRdb's version includes in-frame clones alone and lacks a portion of them. The top ten hold 0.9% to 1.4% of the sample, which has about 2 million clones, 85% to 95% seen once. CD8 cells classed as naive were CD45RO-negative and positively selected for CCR7, excluding terminally differentiated effector memory CD45RA+ cells. What was sequenced was naive CD8+ T cells sorted from blood. The receptors come from a man between 18 and 35 years old in good health.

The genes are TRBV4-1 and TRBJ2-7; 11 nucleotides agree with TRBD2. V shed 1 base, J shed 2 bases, and the junction held 10 bases outside the gene matches. This CDR3 is 18 amino acids long. The germline V gene has CDR1 MGHRA and CDR2 YSYEKL. The chain's CDR3 is CASSQGLSGTSGTYEQYF. Written as DNA, the CDR3 is TGCGCCAGCAGCCAAGGGCTAAGTGGGACTAGCGGAACCTACGAGCAGTACTTC.

This chain connects TRBV11-2 to TRBJ2-2; TRBD1 aligns across 8 bases. With V trimmed by 5 bases and J by 5 bases, 4 bases remained unmatched. Germline V lookup: CDR1 SGHAT, CDR2 FQNNGV. The CDR3 length is 14 residues. The chain's CDR3 is CASSPGGPTGELFF. As DNA, the CDR3 is TGTGCCAGCAGCCCAGGGGGCCCAACCGGGGAGCTGTTTTTT.

The chain has TRBV9 and TRBJ2-5, with TRBD2 matching over 10 bases. This CDR3 comprises 18 residues. In germline, CDR1 is SGDLS, CDR2 YYNGEE. V lost 0 bases, J lost 2 bases, and 10 bases stayed unmatched. The CDR3 region has the DNA TGTGCCAGCAGCGTAGGACAGGGGCTAGCGGGGGTTCAAGAGACCCAGTACTTC. It specifies CASSVGQGLAGVQETQYF.

The rearrangement uses TRBV11-2 and TRBJ2-1, with D hard to call. In germline, CDR1 is SGHAT, CDR2 FQNNGV. Deletions cut 0 bases from V and 1 base from J, with 10 bases between. The CDR3 totals 16 residues. The CDR3 region is CASSLEVLGSYNEQFF. Here the CDR3 DNA reads TGTGCCAGCAGCTTAGAGGTCCTCGGGTCCTACAATGAGCAGTTCTTC.

V gene TRBV5-1 combines with J gene TRBJ1-4, with TRBD1 matching over 8 bases. Trimming took 4 bases from V and 5 from J; bases not matched to a gene: 10. The CDR3 is 16 amino acids. Per the germline V gene, CDR1 is SGHRS and CDR2 is YFSETQ. CDR3 loop: CASSVDWTGRNEKLFF. Here the CDR3 DNA reads TGCGCCAGCAGCGTCGACTGGACAGGGAGAAATGAAAAACTGTTTTTT.

The chain uses TRBV7-9 and TRBJ1-1; D gene uncertain. V shed 4 bases and J shed 7 bases, with 16 bases lying between them. CDR3 length: 14 amino acids. Germline V gene data show CDR1 as SEHNR and CDR2 as FQNEAQ (reference sequence). For the CDR3, the DNA is TGTGCCAGCAGCTCGATGACTGCTCACGGTGAAGCTTTCTTT. This gives the protein CASSSMTAHGEAFF.

The gene calls are TRBV6-6 and TRBJ2-7; 9 bases agree with TRBD1. Germline trimming cut 7 bases from V and 4 bases from J; bases unmatched to any gene: 8. This CDR3 has 14 amino acids. CDR1 is MNHNY, CDR2 SVGAGI, per germline (reference sequence). CDR3 loop: CASTTGTGLYEQYF. For the CDR3, the DNA is TGTGCCAGCACTACCGGGACAGGGTTGTACGAGCAGTACTTC.

CDR3 amino acids: CASSQVGEGAGNTIYF. The CDR3, as DNA: TGCGCCAGCAGCCAAGTTGGGGAGGGTGCTGGAAACACCATATATTTT. J is TRBJ1-3 and V is TRBV4-3; no firm D call. The germline gives CDR1 LGHNA, CDR2 YSLEER. The CDR3 sequence is 16 residues long. Trimming removed 1 base at V and 2 bases at J, with 12 bases between.

A word on this clone: Other DNA sequences in the same sample also yield this CDR3. The gene calls are TRBV27 and TRBJ2-3; perhaps D is TRBD1 or TRBD2 (5 bases each). This CDR3 spans 13 amino acids. CDR1 is MNHEY and CDR2 is SMNVEV in the germline V gene (reference sequence). V was cut by 5 bases and J by 4 bases, with 10 bases left in between. The chain's CDR3 is CASSPTGPDTQYF. The CDR3 nucleotides are TGTGCCAGCAGTCCGACGGGGCCAGATACGCAGTATTTT.

This clone appeared once. The chain couples TRBV28 to TRBJ1-1; 8 bases fit TRBD1. Germline CDR1 and CDR2: MDHEN and SYDVKM. Trimming removed 7 bases from V and 3 bases from J; junction bases left unmatched: 7. The CDR3 extends over 14 amino acids. The CDR3 DNA reads TGTGCCAGCACCGACAGGGGAGAAGACACTGAAGCTTTCTTT. Translating it yields CASTDRGEDTEAFF.

This clone is a singleton in its sample. The chain carries TRBV6-6 and TRBJ2-1; 8 bases align to TRBD2. The CDR3 extends over 15 amino acids. J lost 2 bases, V lost 4 bases, and 4 bases had no gene match. Germline CDR1 reads MNHNY; CDR2 reads SVGAGI (reference sequence). For the CDR3, the DNA is TGTGCCAGCAGTTTGGACGGGGGGGCCTACAATGAGCAGTTCTTC. This codes for CASSLDGGAYNEQFF.

This chain connects TRBV15 to TRBJ2-1, with D possibly being TRBD2 (6 bases). CDR3 length equals 13 residues. CDR1 is LNHNV, CDR2 YYDKDF, per germline (reference sequence). Trimming removed 3 bases at V and 8 bases at J, with 11 bases between. The CDR3 DNA reads as TGTGCCACCAGCAGTCGAGGAGGGGATGAGCAGTTCTTC. Protein: CATSSRGGDEQFF.

Worth noting for this clone: One end of the junction varies from germline; a read error may be responsible. The rearrangement joins TRBV15 to TRBJ2-3, with D hard to call. Germline V CDR1 and CDR2: LNHNV, YYDKDF (reference sequence). This CDR3 is built from 15 residues. CDR3 region: CATSQGPGPTDAQYF. CDR3 DNA sequence: TGTGCCACCAGCCAAGGGCCGGGCCCCACAGATGCGCAGTATTTT.

The J gene is TRBJ2-7, the V gene TRBV27; 7 nucleotides line up with TRBD2. CDR3 length equals 13 residues. Germline V CDR1 and CDR2: MNHEY, SMNVEV (reference sequence). The trim removed 5 bases at V and 2 bases at J, leaving 3 bases unmatched. The DNA for the CDR3 is TGTGCCAGCAGTCGGGACTACCCCTACGAGCAGTACTTC. The encoded protein is CASSRDYPYEQYF.

The rearrangement links TRBV7-2 to TRBJ2-7; no clear D. CDR1 and CDR2 (germline): SGHTA, FQGNSA. Trimming pared 5 bases from V and 4 bases from J, leaving 12 bases between. The CDR3 runs to 13 residues. CDR3 DNA sequence: TGTGCCAGCAGCCCTAGTCGAGGTTACGAGCAGTACTTC. This codes for CASSPSRGYEQYF.

The V and J genes are TRBV27 and TRBJ2-7; 9 bases align to TRBD2. This CDR3 contains 15 residues. V was pared by 5 bases and J by 1 base, with 6 bases of the junction left unmatched. CDR1 MNHEY and CDR2 SMNVEV come from the germline V gene (reference sequence). CDR3 protein: CASSMGLAFSYEQYF. The CDR3 DNA follows: TGTGCCAGCAGTATGGGACTAGCCTTTTCCTACGAGCAGTACTTC.

The chain employs TRBV28 and TRBJ1-1, with D unresolved. The germline V gene encodes CDR1 MDHEN and CDR2 SYDVKM. Trimming took off 8 bases at V and 0 bases at J, with 10 bases between the two ends. The CDR3 is 13 residues long. This chain's CDR3 is CASCKVLNTEAFF. The CDR3 DNA sequence: TGTGCCAGCTGCAAGGTCCTGAACACTGAAGCTTTCTTT.

This clone was picked up a small number of times. V is TRBV9 and J is TRBJ2-7, with 9 bases identical to TRBD1. CDR1 is SGDLS, CDR2 YYNGEE, per germline. V trimming: 3 bases; J trimming: 2 bases; junction bases outside the gene matches: 3. The CDR3 has 14 residues. This CDR3 reads CASSAGTGTYEQYF. The CDR3 bases are TGTGCCAGCAGCGCCGGGACAGGGACCTACGAGCAGTACTTC.

The V gene is TRBV7-2, the J gene TRBJ1-2; D is unresolved. Trimming shortened V by 1 base and J by 6 bases, and 18 bases separated the two germline ends. Germline lookup yields CDR1 SGHTA and CDR2 FQGNSA. This CDR3 has 16 residues. CDR3 nucleotide sequence: TGTGCCAGCAGCTTAGAGGTTCTCCCTGTTTGGGATGGCTACACCTTC. Its translation is CASSLEVLPVWDGYTF.

This chain joins TRBV6-5 and TRBJ1-5; D not certain. V was clipped by 5 bases and J by 5 bases, with 16 bases between them. The CDR3 runs to 15 residues. Germline CDR1 reads MNHEY; CDR2 reads SVGAGI. The CDR3, as DNA: TGTGCCAGCAGTCCAGGAGTATTGGGCGATCAGCCCCAGCATTTT. Residues: CASSPGVLGDQPQHF.

The chain employs TRBV7-9 and TRBJ1-5; D gene unclear. CDR3 length: 15 amino acids. Germline V gene data show CDR1 as SEHNR and CDR2 as FQNEAQ (reference sequence). V was trimmed by 5 bases and J by 5 bases, leaving 16 bases between them. CDR3 in DNA: TGTGCCAGCAGCCCTACCGGCGCTGGTGATCAGCCCCAGCATTTT. Encoded protein: CASSPTGAGDQPQHF.

The rearrangement uses TRBV6-5 and TRBJ1-5, with a weak D call TRBD1 (5 bases). CDR1 is MNHEY and CDR2 is SVGAGI in the germline V gene. Trimming shortened V by 8 bases and J by 5 bases, and 10 bases separated the two germline ends. The CDR3 covers 12 residues. The CDR3 loop is CASSRGDQPQHF. The DNA of the CDR3 is TGTGCCAGCTCTCGGGGGGATCAGCCCCAGCATTTT.

The chain uses TRBV15 and TRBJ2-3; a weak D match, TRBD2 (5 bases). V lost 4 bases, J lost 2 bases, and 16 bases lay in between. The CDR3 spans 16 residues. Germline CDR1 is LNHNV and CDR2 is YYDKDF (reference sequence). This chain's CDR3 is CATSIGRTALTDTQYF. The CDR3 coding sequence is TGTGCCACCAGCATAGGGAGAACGGCCCTCACAGATACGCAGTATTTT.

The V call is TRBV27, the J call TRBJ2-7; perhaps TRBD2 as D (6 bases). The CDR3 loop spans 17 amino acids. CDR1 MNHEY and CDR2 SMNVEV come from the germline V gene (reference sequence). V dropped 3 bases and J dropped 3 bases, with 21 bases sitting between them. DNA for the CDR3: TGTGCCAGCAGTTTTGGGACTCCCTCGGGATTCGACTACGAGCAGTACTTC. It encodes CASSFGTPSGFDYEQYF.

The rearrangement links TRBV9 to TRBJ2-3; maybe TRBD1 (6 bases). Looked up from germline, CDR1 is SGDLS and CDR2 is YYNGEE. The CDR3 sequence is 13 residues long. V was shortened by 3 bases and J by 6 bases, with 11 bases between the two germline ends. The CDR3 sequence is CASSEGDPDTQYF. The CDR3 DNA is TGTGCCAGCAGCGAGGGGGACCCCGATACGCAGTATTTT.

The genes are TRBV7-2 and TRBJ2-5; D may be TRBD1 or TRBD2 (5 bases each). The CDR3 covers 15 residues. The ends were cut back, 4 bases at V and 4 bases at J, with 16 bases in the middle. The germline gives CDR1 SGHTA, CDR2 FQGNSA. CDR3 loop: CASSSPRGWGETQYF. CDR3 sequence (DNA): TGTGCCAGCAGCTCTCCCCGGGGCTGGGGAGAGACCCAGTACTTC. Full variable domain (missing parts from reference TRBV7-2 and TRBJ2-5): GAGVSQSPSNKVTEKGKDVELRCDPISGHTALYWYRQSLGQGLEFLIYFQGNSAPDKSGLPSDRFSAERTGGSVSTLTIQRTQQEDSAVYLCASSSPRGWGETQYFGPGTRLLVL.

The gene calls are TRBV9 and TRBJ2-7; 7 bases are a match to TRBD2. CDR3 length: 13 residues. Germline CDR1 SGDLS, CDR2 YYNGEE. Unmatched junction bases numbered 3, after V lost 3 bases and J lost 3 bases. This chain's CDR3 is CASSGVAGYEQYF. CDR3 DNA: TGTGCCAGCAGCGGGGTAGCGGGCTACGAGCAGTACTTC.